The rows below give T cell receptor beta chains drawn from one sample of a study of blood T cell repertoires in COVID-19. Sequencing was performed with immunoSEQ multiplex PCR; in TCRdb, only in-frame clones are kept and a portion is missing. Among 350,000 to 500,000 clones listed, roughly 88% were seen once. Sequencing used PBMCs or T cells enriched from blood (not recorded which). These receptors all stem from a woman younger than 30 who had been exposed to COVID-19. Both conserved end residues are part of each CDR3. The D gene is left open where the match is weak. Expanded clones get a size class; other rows say once, few or many, or leave the size out.

size	J	V	D	DNA	CDR3
.	TRBJ2-1	TRBV28	TRBD1	TGTGCCAGCAGCCGACCGGGACAGGGGTACAATGAGCAGTTCTTC	CASSRPGQGYNEQFF
.	TRBJ2-3	TRBV9	.	TGTGCCAGCAGCGTAGCAGTACCCCCAACAGATACGCAGTATTTT	CASSVAVPPTDTQYF
.	TRBJ2-7	TRBV4-1	.	TGCGCCAGCAGCCAAGAGACAGGTTTATCCTACGAGCAGTACTTC	CASSQETGLSYEQYF
.	TRBJ2-5	TRBV3-1/TRBV3-2	TRBD1	TGTGCCAGCAGCCAAGCTGGGACAGCCCAAGAGACCCAGTACTTC	CASSQAGTAQETQYF
.	TRBJ2-5	TRBV18	.	TGTGCCAGCTCTCAGGTCCTTCAAGAGACCCAGTACTTC	CASSQVLQETQYF
.	TRBJ2-1	TRBV7-2	TRBD2	TGTGCCAGCCGAGGAGCGGGGGGCCACAATGAGCAGTTCTTC	CASRGAGGHNEQFF
.	TRBJ2-7	TRBV28	TRBD1	TGTGCCAGCAGTCCAATAACAGGGGGTGAGCAGTACTTC	CASSPITGGEQYF
few	TRBJ1-2	TRBV6-5	TRBD1	TGTGCCAGCAGTAGACGACCGACAGGGTTTGGCTACACCTTC	CASSRRPTGFGYTF
.	TRBJ1-1	TRBV10-3	TRBD1	TGTGCCATCAGTGAGGACAGGGGGAACACTGAAGCTTTCTTT	CAISEDRGNTEAFF
.	TRBJ2-5	TRBV7-9	TRBD2	TGTGCCAGCAGCCGGACTAGCGGGAGCCTGGGAGAGACCCAGTACTTC	CASSRTSGSLGETQYF
.	TRBJ2-7	TRBV28	.	TGTGCCAGCCTGAAACTTGCTACCCTCTACGAGCAGTACTTC	CASLKLATLYEQYF
.	TRBJ2-3	TRBV6-5	.	TGTGCCAGCGCAGGGCTAGATACGCAGTATTTT	CASAGLDTQYF
.	TRBJ2-1	TRBV11-2	TRBD1	TGTGCCAGCAGCCGCCAACAGGGGGCTGATGAGCAGTTCTTC	CASSRQQGADEQFF
.	TRBJ1-3	TRBV18	.	TGTGCCAGCTCACCAGCGACGGGGAGCTCTGGAAACACCATATATTTT	CASSPATGSSGNTIYF
.	TRBJ1-6	TRBV28	TRBD1	TGTGCCAGCAGTCGGACAGGGTTTACTTTCCCCCTCCACTTT	CASSRTGFTFPLHF
.	TRBJ2-1	TRBV30	TRBD2	TGTGCCTGGAGTGCCCCAGGCGGGGGGCGGAGGGAGCAGTTCTTC	CAWSAPGGGRREQFF
.	TRBJ1-6	TRBV30	TRBD1	TGTGCCTGGAGTGTTCCGACAGGGGGGAATAATTCACCCCTCCACTTT	CAWSVPTGGNNSPLHF
.	TRBJ1-4	TRBV15	TRBD1	TGTGCCACCAGCAATGACAGGGGCGAACTGTTTTTT	CATSNDRGELFF
.	TRBJ2-7	TRBV6-1	.	TGTGCCAGCAGTGAATCCCTTTTTGCGACCTACGAGCAGTACTTC	CASSESLFATYEQYF
.	TRBJ2-4	TRBV2	TRBD2	TGTGCCAGCTCTCAAGGACTAGCCGGCCCCTCACTAGCCAAAAACATTCAGTACTTC	CASSQGLAGPSLAKNIQYF
.	TRBJ2-7	TRBV11-2	.	TGTGCCAGCAGCTTAAACAGGGACGAGCAGTACTTC	CASSLNRDEQYF